What follows describes a single T cell receptor beta chain. This sample was taken from a study of cytomegalovirus exposure and HLA in healthy donors. Assay used: immunoSEQ multiplex PCR; TCRdb lists only in-frame clones, some missing. The table shows 150,000 to 200,000 clones, with roughly 80% occurring only once. Source material: PBMCs. The sequence was obtained from a young man in good health and CMV-seropositive.

In DNA form, the CDR3 reads TGTGCCAGCAGCTTGGCAGGCTACACAGATACGCAGTATTTT. Amino acids: CASSLAGYTDTQYF. V is TRBV7-9 and J is TRBJ2-3; D is undetermined. This CDR3 has 14 residues. Between the trimmed V and J ends, which lost 3 bases and 2 bases, there was a span of 9 bases. Germline lookup yields CDR1 SEHNR and CDR2 FQNEAQ (reference sequence).